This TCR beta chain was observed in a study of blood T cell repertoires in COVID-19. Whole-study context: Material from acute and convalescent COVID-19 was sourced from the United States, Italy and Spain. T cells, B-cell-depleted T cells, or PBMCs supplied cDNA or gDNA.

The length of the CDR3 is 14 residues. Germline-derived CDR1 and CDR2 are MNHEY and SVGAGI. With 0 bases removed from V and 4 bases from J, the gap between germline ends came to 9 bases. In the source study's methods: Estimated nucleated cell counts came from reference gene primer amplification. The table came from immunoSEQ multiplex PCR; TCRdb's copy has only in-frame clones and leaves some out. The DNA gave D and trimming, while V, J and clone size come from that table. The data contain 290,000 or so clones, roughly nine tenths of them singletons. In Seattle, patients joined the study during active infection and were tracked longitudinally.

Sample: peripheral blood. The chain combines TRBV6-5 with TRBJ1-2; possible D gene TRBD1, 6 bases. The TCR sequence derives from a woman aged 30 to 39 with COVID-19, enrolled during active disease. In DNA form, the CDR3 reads TGTGCCAGCAGTTACTCGACACAGGGCTATGGCTACACCTTC. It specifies CASSYSTQGYGYTF.